This T cell receptor (beta chain) was obtained from a study of T cells in narcolepsy. This clone was recorded once. There are 12 residues in the CDR3. Germline V lookup: CDR1 MNHEY, CDR2 SVGAGI. Trimming stripped 5 bases from V and 4 bases from J, with 9 bases between. The method was immunoSEQ multiplex PCR; TCRdb's version includes in-frame clones alone and lacks a portion of them. This sample has tens of thousands of clones, with approximately 84% found just once. V gene TRBV6-5 combines with J gene TRBJ2-7; D is possibly TRBD1 (5 bases). The source is a human donor with narcolepsy. Sequencing was performed on CD45RA- memory CD4+ T cells from PBMCs. CDR3: CASSMKGYEQYF. The CDR3 coding sequence is TGTGCCAGCAGTATGAAGGGGTACGAGCAGTACTTC.